The rows below give T cell receptor beta chains drawn from one sample of a study of CD8 T cells in ankylosing spondylitis. MiXCR, run by TCRdb on the 5' RACE reads, gives a single entry per CDR3 protein. The table shows roughly 90,000 distinct CDR3 sequences, with around 8.3% occurring only once. Input material: blood, either unsorted or a sorted T cell fraction (not recorded which). The receptors were sampled from a male donor with ankylosing spondylitis. Both conserved end residues are part of each CDR3. Fields, in order: J gene, V gene, D gene, clone size, CDR3 protein, CDR3 DNA. D genes are given only for firm matches. Rows may omit the clone size; those that give it use once, few, many or a size class.

TRBJ2-2,TRBV9,TRBD2,NA,CASSVTSSGRARTGELFF,TGTGCCAGCAGCGTTACCTCTAGCGGGAGGGCCCGCACCGGGGAGCTGTTTTTT
TRBJ1-1,TRBV29-1,NA,once,CSVEGPGADTEAFF,TGCAGCGTTGAAGGGCCAGGGGCGGACACTGAAGCTTTCTTT
TRBJ2-1,TRBV24-1,NA,NA,CATSDFRQASDEQFF,TGTGCCACCAGTGATTTTCGGCAGGCCTCAGATGAGCAGTTCTTC
TRBJ1-2,TRBV29-1,NA,many,CSARRTEANYGYTF,TGCAGCGCCCGAAGGACAGAAGCTAACTATGGCTACACCTTC
TRBJ2-4,TRBV5-4,NA,few,CASSLGFKNIQYF,TGTGCCAGCAGCTTGGGTTTCAAAAACATTCAGTACTTC
TRBJ2-3,TRBV12-3/TRBV12-4,TRBD1,few,CASSLRTGGVTDTQYF,TGTGCCAGCAGTTTGAGGACAGGGGGCGTCACAGATACGCAGTATTTT
TRBJ2-5,TRBV5-5,TRBD2,many,CASSLLAGEVETQYF,TGTGCCAGCAGCTTACTAGCGGGAGAAGTAGAGACCCAGTACTTC
TRBJ1-6,TRBV27,TRBD1,NA,CASSSIPTGTNSPLHF,TGTGCCAGCAGTTCGATACCGACAGGGACGAATTCACCCCTCCACTTT
TRBJ2-1,TRBV6-5,TRBD2,few,CASSYSLPTSGMNNEQFF,TGTGCCAGCAGTTACTCCTTGCCGACTAGCGGGATGAACAATGAGCAGTTCTTC
TRBJ1-6,TRBV20-1,NA,few,CSAGGRDYNSPLHF,TGCAGTGCTGGGGGTCGAGACTATAATTCACCCCTCCACTTT
TRBJ2-5,TRBV4-1,TRBD1,NA,CASSQEGQGRETQYF,TGCGCCAGCAGCCAAGAGGGACAGGGTCGAGAGACCCAGTACTTC
TRBJ2-2,TRBV7-2,NA,many,CASSLAPGELFF,TGTGCCAGCAGCTTAGCGCCGGGGGAGCTGTTTTTT
TRBJ2-7,TRBV2,NA,NA,CASSDGDFTYEQYF,TGTGCCAGCAGTGACGGGGACTTTACCTACGAGCAGTACTTC
TRBJ2-1,TRBV29-1,NA,few,CSVEGWDGGKDEQFF,TGCAGCGTTGAAGGGTGGGACGGGGGCAAAGATGAGCAGTTCTTC
TRBJ2-4,TRBV2,NA,NA,CASSEGRTLAKNIQYF,TGTGCCAGCAGTGAAGGGCGGACGCTAGCCAAAAACATTCAGTACTTC
TRBJ1-1,TRBV2,NA,NA,CASRESGRMNTEAFF,TGTGCCAGCCGGGAATCTGGTAGAATGAACACTGAAGCTTTCTTT
TRBJ2-2,TRBV27,NA,few,CASSPLVGVKTGELFF,TGTGCCAGCAGCCCCCTTGTGGGAGTAAAAACCGGGGAGCTGTTTTTT
TRBJ2-1,TRBV6-1,TRBD2,NA,CAIKVGLVGTEQFF,TGTGCCATTAAGGTGGGACTAGTCGGCACTGAGCAGTTCTTC
TRBJ2-1,TRBV7-8,TRBD2,many,CASSHNSGVKRNEQFF,TGTGCCAGCAGTCATAATAGCGGGGTTAAACGGAATGAGCAGTTCTTC
TRBJ2-7,TRBV2,NA,NA,CASSEAGGLTYEQYF,TGTGCCAGCAGTGAAGCCGGGGGGCTGACCTACGAGCAGTACTTC
TRBJ1-1,TRBV30,NA,NA,CATVTLAASEAFF,TGTGCCACTGTCACCCTCGCCGCCTCTGAAGCTTTCTTT
TRBJ2-5,TRBV2,TRBD2,few,CASSEEAQAGVETQYF,TGTGCCAGCAGTGAAGAGGCGCAAGCGGGAGTGGAGACCCAGTACTTC
TRBJ2-7,TRBV6-1,NA,NA,CASSEKAVRETSYEQYF,TGTGCCAGCAGTGAAAAGGCCGTGAGGGAAACCTCCTACGAGCAGTACTTC
TRBJ1-4,TRBV27,NA,NA,CASSSPFLSSKLFF,TGTGCCAGCAGTTCACCCTTCCTTTCGTCTAAACTGTTTTTT
TRBJ2-7,TRBV3-1,TRBD1,few,CASSHPPGQGRYEQYF,TGTGCCAGCAGCCATCCCCCGGGACAGGGACGTTACGAGCAGTACTTC
TRBJ1-4,TRBV12-3/TRBV12-4,NA,NA,CASSLTGTNEKLFF,TGTGCCAGCAGTCTCACAGGGACTAATGAAAAACTGTTTTTT
TRBJ2-5,TRBV11-1,TRBD2,many,CASSARPRLAGAQETQYF,TGTGCCAGCAGCGCCCGCCCTAGACTAGCGGGAGCTCAAGAGACCCAGTACTTC
TRBJ2-1,TRBV29-1,NA,many,CSVTENEQFF,TGCAGCGTAACAGAAAATGAGCAGTTCTTC
TRBJ2-1,TRBV27,TRBD2,NA,CASSPSGGFYNEQFF,TGTGCCAGCAGTCCTAGCGGGGGCTTTTACAATGAGCAGTTCTTC
TRBJ2-1,TRBV2,NA,many,CASTEGDNYNEQFF,TGTGCCAGCACAGAAGGGGACAACTACAATGAGCAGTTCTTC
TRBJ2-5,TRBV29-1,TRBD2,many,CSVGGTSGRMEETQYF,TGCAGCGTTGGTGGGACTAGCGGGAGGATGGAGGAGACCCAGTACTTC
TRBJ2-5,TRBV7-9,TRBD1,NA,CASSLKGASETQYF,TGTGCCAGCAGCTTAAAGGGGGCTTCAGAGACCCAGTACTTC
TRBJ2-1,TRBV7-2,NA,many,CASSLTPTVEQFF,TGTGCCAGCAGCCTAACTCCCACGGTTGAGCAGTTCTTC
TRBJ2-5,TRBV7-9,TRBD1,many,CASSPDRAQETQYF,TGTGCCAGCAGCCCTGACAGGGCCCAAGAGACCCAGTACTTC
TRBJ2-1,TRBV20-1,TRBD2,many,CSARERAGVFYEQFF,TGCAGTGCTAGAGAAAGAGCGGGGGTCTTCTATGAGCAGTTCTTC
TRBJ1-1,TRBV19,NA,few,CASTVDLENTEAFF,TGTGCCAGTACAGTGGACCTCGAGAACACTGAAGCTTTCTTT
TRBJ2-1,TRBV3-1,TRBD1,many,CASSSAGTGGNEQFF,TGTGCCAGCAGCTCGGCCGGGACAGGGGGCAATGAGCAGTTCTTC
TRBJ2-2,TRBV12-3/TRBV12-4,TRBD1,many,CASSLTGTAGELFF,TGTGCCAGCAGTTTGACAGGGACGGCCGGGGAGCTGTTTTTT
TRBJ2-7,TRBV10-3,TRBD2,NA,CAISESLASGMREQYF,TGTGCCATCAGTGAGTCGTTGGCTAGCGGGATGAGGGAGCAGTACTTC
TRBJ2-3,TRBV12-3/TRBV12-4,TRBD2,many,CASSFTSGSTDTQYF,TGTGCCAGCAGTTTCACTAGCGGGAGCACAGATACGCAGTATTTT
TRBJ1-1,TRBV29-1,TRBD1,many,CSVEVGTGNTEAFF,TGCAGCGTTGAAGTGGGGACAGGGAACACTGAAGCTTTCTTT
TRBJ2-4,TRBV13,TRBD2,many,CASSPGLAGGWNIQYF,TGTGCCAGCAGCCCCGGACTAGCGGGAGGGTGGAACATTCAGTACTTC
TRBJ2-3,TRBV5-1,TRBD2,few,CASSGLGEGGTDTQYF,TGCGCCAGCAGTGGACTAGGGGAGGGAGGCACAGATACGCAGTATTTT
TRBJ2-3,TRBV29-1,NA,many,CSVVGYTDTQYF,TGCAGCGTTGTGGGGTACACAGATACGCAGTATTTT
TRBJ2-3,TRBV18,TRBD2,many,CASSPPGLASLFTDTQYF,TGTGCCAGCTCACCACCTGGACTAGCGTCCCTTTTCACAGATACGCAGTATTTT
TRBJ1-5,TRBV5-6,TRBD1,NA,CASRAGQSNQPQHF,TGTGCCAGCAGGGCGGGACAGAGCAATCAGCCCCAGCATTTT
TRBJ1-4,TRBV5-1,NA,NA,CASSTRQGTNEKLFF,TGCGCCAGCAGCACACGACAAGGGACTAATGAAAAACTGTTTTTT
TRBJ1-4,TRBV7-2,NA,NA,CASSLGRGGFYEKLFF,TGTGCCAGCAGCTTAGGCAGGGGAGGGTTTTATGAAAAACTGTTTTTT
TRBJ2-1,TRBV27,TRBD2,NA,CASSPTAGGAYNEQFF,TGTGCCAGCAGTCCTACAGCGGGAGGAGCCTACAATGAGCAGTTCTTC
TRBJ2-5,TRBV7-9,TRBD2,few,CASSFGTSDSKETQYF,TGTGCCAGCAGCTTCGGGACTAGCGATTCCAAAGAGACCCAGTACTTC
TRBJ2-5,TRBV27,NA,few,CASSSQNDPHRTQYF,TGTGCCAGCAGTTCACAAAACGACCCCCACCGGACCCAGTACTTC
TRBJ1-2,TRBV15,NA,many,CATRSVGSYGYTF,TGTGCCACCAGATCTGTAGGGAGCTATGGCTACACCTTC